This TCR beta chain comes out of a study of T cell repertoires in cytomegalovirus infection. Findings of the study overall: In two of eight donors, the top clonotype was HLA-C-restricted CMV-specific.

This clonotype was counted a few times. The antigen remains unidentified. MiXCR, applied by TCRdb to the reads, yields one record per CDR3 protein. This sample has about 830,000 distinct CDR3 sequences, with about 30% found just once. The V gene lost 7 bases and the J gene lost 9 bases, with 10 bases spanning the gap. The CDR3 has 11 residues. Germline V gives CDR1 LNHDA, CDR2 SQIVND (reference sequence). The source material was cultured CD8+ T cells from PBMCs, sampled from culture after CMV antigen stimulation. The sequence was collected from a human donor in good health (CMV status not recorded). Some clones in this sample may be carry-over from other donors' samples. This chain uses TRBV19 with TRBJ1-3; D unresolved. This CDR3 is CASKEGFTIYF. CDR3 in DNA: TGTGCCAGTAAGGAGGGCTTCACCATATATTTT.